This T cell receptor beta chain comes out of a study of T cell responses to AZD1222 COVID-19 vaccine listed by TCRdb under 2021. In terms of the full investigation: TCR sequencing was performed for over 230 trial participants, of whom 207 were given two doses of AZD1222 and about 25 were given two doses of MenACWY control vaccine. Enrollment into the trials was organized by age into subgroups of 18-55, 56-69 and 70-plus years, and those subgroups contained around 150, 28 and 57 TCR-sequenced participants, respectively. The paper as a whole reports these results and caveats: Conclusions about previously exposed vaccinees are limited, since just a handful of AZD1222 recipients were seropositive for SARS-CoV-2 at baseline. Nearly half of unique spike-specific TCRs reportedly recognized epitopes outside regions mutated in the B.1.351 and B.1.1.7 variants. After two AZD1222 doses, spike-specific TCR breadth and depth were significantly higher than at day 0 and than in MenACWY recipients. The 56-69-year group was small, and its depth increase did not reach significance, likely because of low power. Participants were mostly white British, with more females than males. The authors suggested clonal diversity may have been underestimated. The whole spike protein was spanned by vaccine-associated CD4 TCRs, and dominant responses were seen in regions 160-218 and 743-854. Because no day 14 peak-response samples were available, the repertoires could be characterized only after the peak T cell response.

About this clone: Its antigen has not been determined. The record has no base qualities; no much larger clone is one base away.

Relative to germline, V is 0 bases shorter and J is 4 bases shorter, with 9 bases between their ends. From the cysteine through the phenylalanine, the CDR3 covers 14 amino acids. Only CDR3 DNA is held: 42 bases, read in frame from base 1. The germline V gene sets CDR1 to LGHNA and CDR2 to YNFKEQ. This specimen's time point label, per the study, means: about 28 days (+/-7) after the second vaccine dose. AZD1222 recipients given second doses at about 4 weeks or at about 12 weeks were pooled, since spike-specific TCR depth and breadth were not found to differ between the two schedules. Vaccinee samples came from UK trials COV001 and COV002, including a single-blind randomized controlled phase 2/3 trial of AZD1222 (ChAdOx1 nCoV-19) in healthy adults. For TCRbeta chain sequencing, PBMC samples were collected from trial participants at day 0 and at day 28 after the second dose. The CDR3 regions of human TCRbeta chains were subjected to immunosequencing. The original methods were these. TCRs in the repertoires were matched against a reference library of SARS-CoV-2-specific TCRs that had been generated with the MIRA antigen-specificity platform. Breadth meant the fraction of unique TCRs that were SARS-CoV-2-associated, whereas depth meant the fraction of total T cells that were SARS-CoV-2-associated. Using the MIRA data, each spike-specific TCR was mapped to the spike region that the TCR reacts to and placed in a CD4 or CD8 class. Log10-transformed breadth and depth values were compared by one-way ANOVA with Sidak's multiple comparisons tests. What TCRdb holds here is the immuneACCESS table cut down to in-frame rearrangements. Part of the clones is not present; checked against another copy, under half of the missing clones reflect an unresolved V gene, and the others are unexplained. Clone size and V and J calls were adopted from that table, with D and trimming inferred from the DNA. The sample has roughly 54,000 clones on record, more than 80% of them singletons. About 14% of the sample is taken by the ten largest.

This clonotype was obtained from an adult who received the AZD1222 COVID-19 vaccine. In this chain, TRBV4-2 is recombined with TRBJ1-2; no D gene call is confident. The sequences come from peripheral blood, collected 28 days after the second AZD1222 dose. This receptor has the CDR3 CASSQERASYGYTF. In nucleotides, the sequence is TGTGCCAGCAGCCAAGAACGGGCCTCCTATGGCTACACCTTC.